The T cell receptor beta chain described here comes from a study of blood T cell repertoires in COVID-19 (dated by TCRdb to the early 2020s). Describing the broader study: Collaborator samples came from the United States, Italy and Spain and covered acute and convalescent phases of COVID-19. Samples were obtained from the ongoing ImmuneRACE study (first 160 participants) and from roughly 1,300 subjects provided by 6 global collaborators. The repertoires were released in a freely available public database intended as a resource for research on the immune response to SARS-CoV-2. Where available, HLA class I and class II types were taken from metadata supplied by the sample provider and were not determined by assay-based typing. Nearly every sample came with metadata listing a de-identified subject ID, COVID-19 status, age in years and sex. Deeply sampled blood TCRbeta repertoires from subjects exposed to, actively infected with, or recovered from COVID-19 were included in the dataset. The material from the prospective study consisted of cDNA or gDNA derived from T cells, B-cell-depleted T cells, or PBMCs.

In regard to this clone: This clone's antigen is unknown. Base qualities are not recorded, but no much larger clone differs from it by a single base.

The immunoSEQ Assay, a bias-controlled multiplex PCR, was used to amplify TCRbeta CDR3 regions from genomic DNA. Per the authors' processing: Within the assay, amplification of reference gene primers was used to estimate how many nucleated cells each sample contained. To quantify the absolute abundance of each unique TCRbeta CDR3 rearrangement, sequence reads were collapsed and filtered. For each sample, productive Simpson clonality was calculated as the square root of Simpson's diversity index across productive rearrangements. TCRdb's version of the immuneACCESS table is confined to in-frame rearrangements and falls short of the full clone set. An unresolved V gene accounts for under half of the shortfall where checked; the remainder is of unknown origin. The DNA gave D and trimming, while V, J and clone size come from that table. This sample lists over 200,000 clones; roughly 90% were detected once. The leading ten clones occupy more than 13% of the sample.

Participants in the prospective study were enrolled through a virtual design, were aged 18 to 89 years, and lived in roughly 24 United States geographic areas. In the prospective study, cohorts were assigned on the basis of participant-reported clinical history obtained from a screening survey and a study questionnaire. A participant counted as exposed if, within 2 weeks of entering the study, that participant had been in contact with someone who had a PCR-confirmed or clinician-diagnosed COVID-19 case. In the prospective study, mobile phlebotomists collected whole blood, serum and a nasopharyngeal or oropharyngeal swab from each participant. Additional blood draws and questionnaires over an approximately 2-month period could optionally be provided by prospective study participants. Blood samples from the prospective study were shipped frozen or at room temperature prior to DNA extraction. Findings and caveats that apply to the study as a whole: The quantity of clinical and demographic metadata differed by source and by participant and was supplied without curation.

The CDR3 numbers 13 residues from cysteine through phenylalanine. Only the CDR3 DNA is retained, 39 bases long and in frame from the first base. V drops 2 bases and J drops 4 bases, leaving 8 bases in between. The receptor's source is a man aged 30 to 45 who had been exposed to COVID-19. The sequenced sample was PBMCs or T cells enriched from blood (not recorded which). The chain is made from TRBV12-3 or TRBV12-4 and TRBJ1-1, with the identity of the D gene unclear. The CDR3 reads CASSLKESTEAFF. The nucleotide sequence reads TGTGCCAGCAGTTTAAAGGAGAGCACTGAAGCTTTCTTT.